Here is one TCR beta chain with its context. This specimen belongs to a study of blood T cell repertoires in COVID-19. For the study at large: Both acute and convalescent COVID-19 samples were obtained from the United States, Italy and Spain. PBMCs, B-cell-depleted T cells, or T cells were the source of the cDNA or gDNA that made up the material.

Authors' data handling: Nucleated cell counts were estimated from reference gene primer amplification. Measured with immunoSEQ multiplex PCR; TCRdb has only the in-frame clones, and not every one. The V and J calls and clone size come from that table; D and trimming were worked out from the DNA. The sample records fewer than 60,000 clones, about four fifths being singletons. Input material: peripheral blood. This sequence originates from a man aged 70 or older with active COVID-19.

Here the CDR3 DNA reads TGTGCCAGCAGCCCGGGGGGACTTTTAACCTACGAGCAGTACTTC. Translated, it gives CASSPGGLLTYEQYF. The J gene is TRBJ2-7, the V gene TRBV7-2; TRBD2 matches 7 bases. V lost 5 bases to trimming and J lost 2 bases; unmatched junction nucleotides: 9. The CDR3 has 15 residues. CDR1 is SGHTA, CDR2 FQGNSA, per germline.